One and the same sample provided the 22 T cell receptor beta chains below, sequenced in a study of blood T cell repertoires in COVID-19. Profiled with immunoSEQ multiplex PCR; TCRdb holds only in-frame clones, not every one. The sample records 150,000 or so clones, 87% being singletons. Sequences were obtained from peripheral blood. These receptors were taken from a human donor in a cohort sampled during active COVID-19.

The sample holds a few counts of this clone. The V and J genes are TRBV4-1 and TRBJ1-2, with a weak D call TRBD1 (5 bases). CDR3 size: 15 residues. With 0 bases removed from V and 2 bases from J, the gap between germline ends came to 10 bases. CDR1 is MGHRA and CDR2 is YSYEKL in the germline V gene. CDR3 DNA: TGCGCCAGCAGCCAAGAGGAGGGGATGAACTATGGCTACACCTTC. This encodes CASSQEEGMNYGYTF.

This chain connects TRBV19 to TRBJ2-3, with D tentatively TRBD1 (5 bases). Trimming took off 5 bases at V and 0 bases at J, with 15 bases between the two ends. The CDR3 sequence is 16 residues long. CDR1 is LNHDA, CDR2 SQIVND, per germline (reference sequence). CDR3 sequence reads: CASSVSTDLSTDTQYF. The CDR3 DNA sequence: TGTGCCAGTAGTGTGTCGACAGACCTTAGCACAGATACGCAGTATTTT.

The genes are TRBV5-6 and TRBJ1-1, with 7 bases lining up with TRBD1. The V gene's germline CDR1 is SGHDT and CDR2 YYEEEE. This CDR3 has 15 residues. V lost 0 bases, J lost 3 bases, and 5 bases stayed unmatched. The CDR3 nucleotides are TGTGCCAGCAGCTTGGACGACAGGGCGGACACTGAAGCTTTCTTT. Protein product: CASSLDDRADTEAFF.

J is TRBJ1-1 and V is TRBV18; D uncertain. V lost 3 bases to trimming and J lost 3 bases, with 5 bases between them. Germline V lookup: CDR1 KGHSH, CDR2 LQKENI. The CDR3 spans 12 residues. Here the CDR3 reads CASSPRDTEAFF. Written as DNA, the CDR3 is TGTGCCAGCTCACCCCGGGACACTGAAGCTTTCTTT. The full variable domain, completed using reference TRBV18 and TRBJ1-1, is NAGVMQNPRHLVRRRGQEARLRCSPMKGHSHVYWYRQLPEEGLKFMVYLQKENIIDESGMPKERFSAEFPKEGPSILRIQQVVRGDSAAYFCASSPRDTEAFFGQGTRLTVV.

This chain connects TRBV7-3 to TRBJ2-3, with TRBD1 matching 7 bases. This CDR3 contains 13 residues. V was pared by 5 bases and J by 5 bases, with 4 bases of the junction left unmatched. CDR1 is SGHTA and CDR2 is FQGTGA in the germline V gene. Here the CDR3 reads CASSVTGIDTQYF. The CDR3 DNA reads as TGTGCCAGCAGCGTGACAGGGATAGATACGCAGTATTTT.

This clone was recorded only once. The chain is built from TRBV29-1 and TRBJ2-7; perhaps TRBD2 as D (5 bases). CDR1 is SQVTM, CDR2 ANQGSEA, per germline. CDR3 size: 11 residues. The V and J ends lost 6 bases and 11 bases respectively, with 17 bases between them. The CDR3 DNA reads as TGCAGCGTCCTAAGGACCGGGGTAGAGTACTTC. This encodes CSVLRTGVEYF.

The sample holds many counts of this clone. The chain links TRBV9 to TRBJ2-7, with 10 bases that match TRBD1. This CDR3 spans 15 amino acids. Germline V CDR1 and CDR2: SGDLS, YYNGEE. The junction had 11 bases not matched to a gene; V was cut back by 4 bases and J by 7 bases. Here the CDR3 DNA reads TGTGCCAGCAGCCCCCCAGACGGGGGACAGGGGGAGCAGTACTTC. Translating it yields CASSPPDGGQGEQYF.

This CDR3 is CSVIEQDYGYTF. The CDR3 DNA sequence: TGCAGCGTTATCGAGCAGGACTATGGCTACACCTTC. The chain joins TRBV29-1 to TRBJ1-2; no firm D call. The V gene lost 5 bases and the J gene lost 3 bases, with 10 bases spanning the gap. The CDR3 loop spans 12 amino acids. CDR1 is SQVTM, CDR2 ANQGSEA, per germline.

V gene TRBV11-2 combines with J gene TRBJ2-5; 13 bases fit TRBD2. The CDR3 is 16 residues long. The V and J ends lost 5 bases and 2 bases, in that order; junction bases with no gene match: 5. CDR1 is SGHAT, CDR2 FQNNGV, per germline. CDR3 DNA: TGTGCCAGCAGCGCCGGGACTAGCGGGGCGCAAGAGACCCAGTACTTC. It translates to CASSAGTSGAQETQYF.

The chain couples TRBV19 to TRBJ1-2; 8 bases map to TRBD1. Germline values: CDR1 LNHDA, CDR2 SQIVND (reference sequence). The V gene end was trimmed by 4 bases and the J gene end by 4 bases; junction bases not matched to a gene: 14. The CDR3 covers 17 residues. The CDR3 loop reads CASSRPNRGSKFYGYTF. CDR3 nucleotide sequence: TGTGCCAGTAGTAGGCCAAACAGGGGGTCCAAGTTCTATGGCTACACCTTC. Using reference TRBV19 and TRBJ1-2 for the parts outside the CDR3, the full variable domain is DGGITQSPKYLFRKEGQNVTLSCEQNLNHDAMYWYRQDPGQGLRLIYYSQIVNDFQKGDIAEGYSVSREKKESFPLTVTSAQKNPTAFYLCASSRPNRGSKFYGYTFGSGTRLTVV.

V usage is TRBV4-1 and J usage is TRBJ2-5; 8 nucleotides match TRBD2. The CDR3 is 17 amino acids. The J segment lost 2 bases and the V segment lost 3 bases, leaving 11 bases of the junction unmatched. Germline V lookup: CDR1 MGHRA, CDR2 YSYEKL. CDR3 in amino acids: CASSQPFGLAQQETQYF. CDR3 nucleotides: TGCGCCAGCAGCCAGCCCTTCGGACTAGCCCAACAAGAGACCCAGTACTTC.

V gene TRBV28 combines with J gene TRBJ2-7, with a possible D match to TRBD2 (6 bases). Germline V gene sequence: CDR1 MDHEN, CDR2 SYDVKM. Between the trimmed V and J ends, which lost 4 bases and 9 bases, there was a span of 16 bases. This CDR3 is 13 amino acids long. CDR3 bases: TGTGCCAGCAGTTCCCGGGCGGGACGTACGCAGTACTTC. It translates to CASSSRAGRTQYF.

The chain employs TRBV4-1 and TRBJ1-5; D remains unclear. Trimming shortened V by 2 bases and J by 0 bases, and 14 bases separated the two germline ends. The length of the CDR3 is 17 residues. Germline CDR1 reads MGHRA; CDR2 reads YSYEKL. DNA of the CDR3: TGCGCCAGCAGCCAAACTATCCAAACAAATAGCAATCAGCCCCAGCATTTT. Translating gives CASSQTIQTNSNQPQHF.

The V call is TRBV18, the J call TRBJ2-7; TRBD2 agrees at 8 bases. The CDR3 runs to 15 residues. V gave up 6 bases and J gave up 5 bases; unmatched junction bases: 12. Germline CDR1 KGHSH, CDR2 LQKENI. CDR3 sequence: CASSHTGGAFDEQYF. The CDR3 DNA is TGTGCCAGCTCCCACACGGGGGGGGCATTTGACGAGCAGTACTTC.

This clone was counted only a few times. The V gene is TRBV7-2, the J gene TRBJ2-3, with D tentatively TRBD2 (6 bases). Germline CDR1 SGHTA, CDR2 FQGNSA. The CDR3 length is 12 residues. Trimming shortened V by 2 bases and J by 8 bases, and 8 bases separated the two germline ends. The CDR3 DNA sequence: TGTGCCAGCAGCTTAATGGGAGGTACGCAGTATTTT. Translated: CASSLMGGTQYF.

The chain joins TRBV6-6 to TRBJ2-7; 12 nucleotides agree with TRBD1. The V and J ends lost 5 bases and 0 bases, in that order; junction bases with no gene match: 11. Germline values: CDR1 MNHNY, CDR2 SVGAGI (reference sequence). CDR3 length: 18 residues. The CDR3 sequence: CASSPSRDRGPFSYEQYF. CDR3 DNA: TGTGCCAGCAGTCCGTCCCGGGACAGGGGGCCCTTCTCCTACGAGCAGTACTTC.

CDR3 amino acids: CASRSPGHDAYEQYF. In DNA, the CDR3 is TGTGCCAGTAGGTCTCCGGGACATGATGCCTACGAGCAGTACTTC. This chain connects TRBV19 to TRBJ2-7; D may be TRBD1 (6 bases). There are 15 residues in the CDR3. Germline lookup yields CDR1 LNHDA and CDR2 SQIVND (reference sequence). V was cut by 6 bases and J by 2 bases, with 17 bases left in between.

On this clone itself: The identical CDR3 is also encoded by other nucleotide sequences in the sample. The chain employs TRBV9 and TRBJ2-3; the D is unclear. V gave up 1 base and J gave up 1 base, with 4 bases separating them. Germline values: CDR1 SGDLS, CDR2 YYNGEE. The CDR3 spans 13 residues. CDR3 in DNA: TGTGCCAGCAGCGTATCGGGCACAGATACGCAGTATTTT. Amino acid sequence: CASSVSGTDTQYF.

This clone has just a few counts. CDR3 region: CAISAELGQETQYF. CDR3 nucleotide sequence: TGTGCCATCAGTGCTGAACTAGGGCAAGAGACCCAGTACTTC. The V and J genes are TRBV10-3 and TRBJ2-5; the D gene is possibly TRBD2 (5 bases). Between the trimmed V and J ends, which lost 4 bases and 2 bases, there was a span of 11 bases. This CDR3 is built from 14 residues. Germline lookup yields CDR1 ENHRY and CDR2 SYGVKD.

This clone occurred once. The genes are TRBV7-9 and TRBJ1-1; D perhaps matches TRBD1 (6 bases). V was clipped by 10 bases and J by 3 bases, with 15 bases between them. CDR3 length equals 13 residues. The germline CDR1 and CDR2 sequences are SEHNR and FQNEAQ (reference sequence). CDR3 sequence (DNA): TGTGCCACCCAACAGGGACCGGACACTGAAGCTTTCTTT. It specifies CATQQGPDTEAFF.

The chain links TRBV7-2 to TRBJ2-5; 9 nucleotides match TRBD2. The V gene's germline CDR1 is SGHTA and CDR2 FQGNSA. After removal of 2 bases from V and 7 bases from J, the junction contained 11 bases not matched to a gene. This CDR3 comprises 16 residues. The CDR3 nucleotides are TGTGCCAGCAGCTTACAACGCGGGGGGGCCGGGGGGACCCAGTACTTC. Translating it yields CASSLQRGGAGGTQYF.

Here the CDR3 DNA reads TGTGCTGTCGGGGGCTCTGGGGCCAACGTCCTGACTTTC. Its translation is CAVGGSGANVLTF. The rearrangement links TRBV30 to TRBJ2-6; D is perhaps TRBD2 (6 bases). This CDR3 spans 13 amino acids. CDR1 is GTSNPN, CDR2 SVGIG, per germline (reference sequence).